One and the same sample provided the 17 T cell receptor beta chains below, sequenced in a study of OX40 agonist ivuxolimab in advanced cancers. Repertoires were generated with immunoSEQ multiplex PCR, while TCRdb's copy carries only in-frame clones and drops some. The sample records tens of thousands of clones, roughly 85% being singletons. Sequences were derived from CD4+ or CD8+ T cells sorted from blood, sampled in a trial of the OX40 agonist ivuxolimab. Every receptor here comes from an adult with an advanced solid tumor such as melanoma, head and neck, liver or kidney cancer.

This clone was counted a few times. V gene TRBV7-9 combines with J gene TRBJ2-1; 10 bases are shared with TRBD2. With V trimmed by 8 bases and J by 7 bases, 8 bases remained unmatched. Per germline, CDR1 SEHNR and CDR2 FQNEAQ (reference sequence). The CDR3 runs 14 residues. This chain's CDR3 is CASLQAGGLNEQFF. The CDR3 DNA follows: TGTGCCAGCTTACAAGCGGGGGGGCTGAATGAGCAGTTCTTC.

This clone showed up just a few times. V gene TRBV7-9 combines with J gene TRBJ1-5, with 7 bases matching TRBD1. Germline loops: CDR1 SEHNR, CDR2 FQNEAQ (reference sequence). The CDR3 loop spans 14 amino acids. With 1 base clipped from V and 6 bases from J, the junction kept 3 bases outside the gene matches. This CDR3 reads CASSLDQGGQPQHF. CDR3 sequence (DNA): TGTGCCAGCAGCTTAGACCAGGGGGGTCAGCCCCAGCATTTT. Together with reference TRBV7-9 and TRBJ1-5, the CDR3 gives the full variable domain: DTGVSQNPRHKITKRGQNVTFRCDPISEHNRLYWYRQTLGQGPEFLTYFQNEAQLEKSRLLSDRFSAERPKGSFSTLEIQRTEQGDSAMYLCASSLDQGGQPQHFGDGTRLSIL.

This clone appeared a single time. The DNA of the CDR3 is TGTGCCAGCAGAAACCAGGGACCACTTAATGAAAAACTGTTTTTT. Its translation: CASRNQGPLNEKLFF. This rearrangement joins TRBV27 to TRBJ1-4; tentatively, D is TRBD1 (5 bases). CDR1 and CDR2 from the germline V gene are MNHEY and SMNVEV (reference sequence). CDR3 size: 15 residues. With 6 bases removed from V and 4 bases from J, the gap between germline ends came to 15 bases.

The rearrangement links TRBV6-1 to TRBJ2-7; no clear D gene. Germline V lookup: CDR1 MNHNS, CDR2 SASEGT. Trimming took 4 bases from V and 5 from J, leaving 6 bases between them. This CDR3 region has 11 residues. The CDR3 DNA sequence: TGTGCCAGCAGTGGGCTCGACGAGCAGTACTTC. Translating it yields CASSGLDEQYF.

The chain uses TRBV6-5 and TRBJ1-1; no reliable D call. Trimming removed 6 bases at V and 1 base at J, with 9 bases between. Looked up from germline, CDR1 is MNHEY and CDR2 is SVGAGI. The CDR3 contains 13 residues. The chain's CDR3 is CASRNSENTEAFF. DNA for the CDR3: TGTGCCAGCAGGAACAGTGAGAACACTGAAGCTTTCTTT.

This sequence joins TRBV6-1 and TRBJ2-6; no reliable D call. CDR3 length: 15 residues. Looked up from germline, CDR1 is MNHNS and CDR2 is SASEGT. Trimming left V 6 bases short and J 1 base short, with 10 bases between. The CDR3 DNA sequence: TGTGCCAGCAGCGCCACATTTTCTGGGGCCAACGTCCTGACTTTC. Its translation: CASSATFSGANVLTF.

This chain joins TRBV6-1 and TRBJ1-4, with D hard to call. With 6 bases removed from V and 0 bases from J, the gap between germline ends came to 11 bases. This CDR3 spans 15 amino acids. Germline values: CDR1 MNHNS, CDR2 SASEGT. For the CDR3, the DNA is TGTGCCAGCAGGTTCGAGTTTTCAACTAATGAAAAACTGTTTTTT. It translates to CASRFEFSTNEKLFF.

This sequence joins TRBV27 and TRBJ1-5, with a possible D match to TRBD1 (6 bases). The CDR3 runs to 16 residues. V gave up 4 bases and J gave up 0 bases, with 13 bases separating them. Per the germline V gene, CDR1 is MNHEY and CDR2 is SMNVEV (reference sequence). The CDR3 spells CASSSFGGPSNQPQHF. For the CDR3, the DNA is TGTGCCAGCAGTTCTTTCGGGGGCCCTAGCAATCAGCCCCAGCATTTT.

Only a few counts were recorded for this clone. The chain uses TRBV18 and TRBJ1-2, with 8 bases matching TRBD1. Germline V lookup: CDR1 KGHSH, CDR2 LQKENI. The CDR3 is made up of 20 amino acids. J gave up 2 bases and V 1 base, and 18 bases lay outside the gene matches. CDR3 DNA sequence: TGTGCCAGCTCACCACTGGGGTGGGGACAGGTGGAACGAACCAACTATGGCTACACCTTC. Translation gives CASSPLGWGQVERTNYGYTF.

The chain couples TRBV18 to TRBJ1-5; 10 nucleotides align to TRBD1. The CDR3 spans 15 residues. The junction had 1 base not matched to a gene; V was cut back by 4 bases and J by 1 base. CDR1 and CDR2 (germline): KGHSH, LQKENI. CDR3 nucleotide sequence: TGTGCCAGCTCACGACAGGGGGCAAGCAATCAGCCCCAGCATTTT. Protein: CASSRQGASNQPQHF.

For the CDR3, the DNA is TGTGCCAGCAGCCGGATAACGGGGGGTTTGGGGAATGAGCAGTTCTTC. Residues: CASSRITGGLGNEQFF. J is TRBJ2-1 and V is TRBV5-4; 7 nucleotides align to TRBD2. V lost 4 bases and J lost 7; bases outside the gene matches: 14. The V gene's germline CDR1 is SGHNT and CDR2 YYREEE (reference sequence). This CDR3 spans 16 amino acids.

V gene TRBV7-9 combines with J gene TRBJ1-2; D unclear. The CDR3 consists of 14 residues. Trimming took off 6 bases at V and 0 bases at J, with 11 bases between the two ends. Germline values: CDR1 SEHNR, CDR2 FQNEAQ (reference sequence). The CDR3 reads CASRTAGANYGYTF. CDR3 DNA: TGTGCCAGCAGAACCGCTGGGGCTAACTATGGCTACACCTTC.

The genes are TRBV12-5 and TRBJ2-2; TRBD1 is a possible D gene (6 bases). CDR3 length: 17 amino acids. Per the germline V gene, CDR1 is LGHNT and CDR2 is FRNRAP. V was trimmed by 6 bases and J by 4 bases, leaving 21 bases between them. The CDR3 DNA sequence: TGTGCTAGTGGATACGGACAGACCCAGATAGGCACCGGGGAGCTGTTTTTT. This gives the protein CASGYGQTQIGTGELFF.

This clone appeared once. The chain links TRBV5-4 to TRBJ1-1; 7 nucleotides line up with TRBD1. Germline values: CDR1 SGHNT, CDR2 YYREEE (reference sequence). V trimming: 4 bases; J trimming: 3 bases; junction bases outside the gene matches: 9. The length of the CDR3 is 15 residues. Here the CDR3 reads CASSQRVDRDTEAFF. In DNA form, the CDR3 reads TGTGCCAGCAGCCAGCGAGTCGACAGGGACACTGAAGCTTTCTTT.

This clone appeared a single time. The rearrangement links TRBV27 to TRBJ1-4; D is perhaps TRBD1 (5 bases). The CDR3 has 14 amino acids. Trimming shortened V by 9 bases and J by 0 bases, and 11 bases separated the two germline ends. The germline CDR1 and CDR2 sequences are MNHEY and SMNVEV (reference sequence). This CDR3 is CASWRGTTNEKLFF. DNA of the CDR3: TGTGCCAGTTGGAGGGGAACAACTAATGAAAAACTGTTTTTT.

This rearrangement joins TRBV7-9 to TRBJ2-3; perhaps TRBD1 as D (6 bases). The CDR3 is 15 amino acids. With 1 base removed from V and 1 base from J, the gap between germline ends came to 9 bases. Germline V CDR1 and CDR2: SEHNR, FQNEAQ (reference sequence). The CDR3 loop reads CASSLETGGTDTQYF. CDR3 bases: TGTGCCAGCAGCTTAGAGACAGGCGGCACAGATACGCAGTATTTT. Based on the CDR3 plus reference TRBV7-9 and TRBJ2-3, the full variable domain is DTGVSQNPRHKITKRGQNVTFRCDPISEHNRLYWYRQTLGQGPEFLTYFQNEAQLEKSRLLSDRFSAERPKGSFSTLEIQRTEQGDSAMYLCASSLETGGTDTQYFGPGTRLTVL.

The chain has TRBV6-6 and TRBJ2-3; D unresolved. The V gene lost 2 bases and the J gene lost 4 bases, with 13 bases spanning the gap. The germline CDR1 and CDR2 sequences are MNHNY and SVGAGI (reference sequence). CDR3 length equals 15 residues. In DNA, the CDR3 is TGTGCCAGCAGTTACGCGAATCGGGTGGCAGATACGCAGTATTTT. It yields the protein CASSYANRVADTQYF.